This TCR beta chain came from a study of T-cell reconstitution after alpha-beta-depleted transplantation in children. The study's findings and limits: Newly made T cells mostly supplied T-cell counts and diversity one year after transplant. In patients about two months after transplant, alpha-beta T cells reportedly arose from several hundred expanded graft clones. For some patients, TCRbeta diversity was high at day 60 because of recipient T cells and thymic progenitors that survived.

This clonotype was recorded many times. Its antigen is unknown. The V and J ends lost 4 bases and 7 bases, in that order; junction bases with no gene match: 7. Germline assignment: CDR1 SGHRS and CDR2 YFSETQ. The CDR3 extends over 15 amino acids. Unique molecular identifiers were used in preparing the TCRbeta library. TCRdb analysed the PCR reads with MiXCR anew, one entry per CDR3 protein. The sample contains about 540,000 distinct CDR3 sequences, approximately 30% of which appear only once. Material: PBMCs, obtained before TCRalphabeta/CD19-depleted stem cell transplant. This chain connects TRBV5-1 to TRBJ2-1; TRBD2 matches 11 bases. The sequence derives from a boy in the first two years of life with Wiskott-Aldrich syndrome, due to receive a stem cell transplant. This CDR3 reads CASSQPGLAGNEQFF. The CDR3, as DNA: TGCGCCAGCAGCCAACCTGGACTAGCGGGTAATGAGCAGTTCTTC.